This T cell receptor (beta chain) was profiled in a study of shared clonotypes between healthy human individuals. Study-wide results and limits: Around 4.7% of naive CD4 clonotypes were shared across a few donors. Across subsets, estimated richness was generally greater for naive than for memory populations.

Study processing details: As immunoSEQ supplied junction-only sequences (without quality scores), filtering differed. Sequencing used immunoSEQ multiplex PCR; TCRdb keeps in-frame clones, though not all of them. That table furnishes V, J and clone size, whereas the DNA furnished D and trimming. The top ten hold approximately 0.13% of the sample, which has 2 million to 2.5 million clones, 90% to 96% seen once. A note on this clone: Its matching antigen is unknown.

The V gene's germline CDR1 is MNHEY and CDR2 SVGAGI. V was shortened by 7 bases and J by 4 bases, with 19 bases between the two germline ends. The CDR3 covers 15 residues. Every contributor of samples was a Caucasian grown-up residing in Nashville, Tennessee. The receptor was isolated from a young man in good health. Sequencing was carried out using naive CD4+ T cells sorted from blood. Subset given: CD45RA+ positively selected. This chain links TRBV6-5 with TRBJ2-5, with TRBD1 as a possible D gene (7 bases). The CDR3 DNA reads TGTGCCAGCACCCGAGGGACAGCGGGCGCAGAGACCCAGTACTTC. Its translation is CASTRGTAGAETQYF.